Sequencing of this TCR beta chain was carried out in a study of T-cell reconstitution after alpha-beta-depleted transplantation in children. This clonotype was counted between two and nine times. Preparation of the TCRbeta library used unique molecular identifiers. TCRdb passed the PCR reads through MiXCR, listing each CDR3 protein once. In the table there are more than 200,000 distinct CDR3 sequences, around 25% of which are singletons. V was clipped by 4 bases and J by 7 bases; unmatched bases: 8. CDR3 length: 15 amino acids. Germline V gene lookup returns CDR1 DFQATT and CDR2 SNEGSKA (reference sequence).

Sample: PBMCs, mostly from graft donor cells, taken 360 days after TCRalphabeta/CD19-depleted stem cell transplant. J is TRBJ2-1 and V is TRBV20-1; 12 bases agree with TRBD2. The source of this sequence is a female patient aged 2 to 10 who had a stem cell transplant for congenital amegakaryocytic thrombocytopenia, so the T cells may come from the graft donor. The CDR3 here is CSAKELAGGLNEQFF. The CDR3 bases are TGCAGTGCTAAAGAACTAGCGGGAGGTCTGAATGAGCAGTTCTTC.